One and the same sample provided the 13 T cell receptor beta chains below, sequenced in a study of cytomegalovirus exposure and HLA in healthy donors. Some clones are missing from TCRdb's copy, which holds only in-frame ones; the method was immunoSEQ multiplex PCR. The table has approximately 98,000 clones, 95% seen once. Sequencing used PBMCs. The receptors come from a woman under 30 in good health and CMV-seronegative.

V is TRBV13 and J is TRBJ2-7; a weak D match, TRBD2 (5 bases). Germline CDR1 reads PRHDT; CDR2 reads FYEKMQ (reference sequence). Trimming pared 4 bases from V and 0 bases from J, leaving 13 bases between. CDR3 length equals 15 residues. Here the CDR3 reads CASSSHNRGSYEQYF. Here the CDR3 DNA reads TGTGCCAGCAGCTCACACAATCGGGGCTCCTACGAGCAGTACTTC.

The J gene is TRBJ2-5, the V gene TRBV6-1; D is possibly TRBD2 (6 bases). V lost 6 bases and J 9 bases, leaving 17 bases between the germline ends. Germline V CDR1 and CDR2: MNHNS, SASEGT. This CDR3 has 13 amino acids. CDR3 amino acids: CASSWTLTGAQYF. The CDR3 DNA reads TGTGCCAGCAGCTGGACCCTAACGGGGGCCCAGTACTTC.

The chain is built from TRBV18 and TRBJ2-3; 10 bases line up with TRBD1. V shed 6 bases, J shed 5 bases, and the junction held 8 bases outside the gene matches. The CDR3 extends over 15 amino acids. Germline V gives CDR1 KGHSH, CDR2 LQKENI. The CDR3 spells CASSPKRDRGDTQYF. For the CDR3, the DNA is TGTGCCAGCTCCCCCAAGAGGGACAGGGGAGATACGCAGTATTTT.

The rearrangement uses TRBV2 and TRBJ2-1; the match to TRBD2 covers 8 bases. Germline V gives CDR1 SNHLY, CDR2 FYNNEI. V dropped 5 bases and J dropped 2; count of bases not matched to a gene: 8. The CDR3 spans 16 residues. CDR3 DNA: TGTGCCAGCAGTCTAGCGGGTGGGGGCCCCTACAATGAGCAGTTCTTC. Amino acid sequence: CASSLAGGGPYNEQFF.

This chain links TRBV21-1 with TRBJ2-3; the listed D gene, TRBD2, was not tested against the DNA. TRBV21-1 is marked as a pseudogene. CDR3 size: 20 residues. CDR3 bases: TGTGCCAGCAGCAAAGGGATCCTCCTCTCAGCTTTTCTAGGCACAGATACGCAGTATTTT. It codes for CASSKGILLSAFLGTDTQYF.

The chain has TRBV7-6 and TRBJ1-6, with D possibly TRBD1 on 6 matching bases. The length of the CDR3 is 13 residues. The germline V and J ends were trimmed by 5 bases and 4 bases, with 6 bases remaining between them. Per germline, CDR1 SGHVS and CDR2 FNYEAQ. CDR3 region: CASSGQYNSPLHF. The CDR3 DNA reads as TGTGCCAGCAGCGGACAGTATAATTCACCCCTCCACTTT.

Points on this clone: At one boundary the junction diverges from the germline segment, which might be a read error. This chain uses TRBV2 with TRBJ2-1; D is tentatively TRBD1 or TRBD2 (6 bases each). From germline, CDR1 is SNHLY and CDR2 FYNNEI. The CDR3 length is 13 residues. The CDR3 region is CACRGGTYNEQFF. CDR3 bases: TGTGCCTGCAGGGGAGGTACCTACAATGAGCAGTTCTTC.

V and J are TRBV28 and TRBJ2-5, with a tentative D call TRBD2 (7 bases). The CDR3 extends over 14 amino acids. CDR1 MDHEN and CDR2 SYDVKM come from the germline V gene. V shed 8 bases and J shed 5 bases, with 18 bases lying between them. The CDR3 DNA follows: TGTGCCAGCTGCCGGGGGGCGTTCGAGGAGACCCAGTACTTC. Translation gives CASCRGAFEETQYF.

The V and J genes are TRBV7-9 and TRBJ2-5; 7 bases are shared with TRBD1. The CDR3 covers 14 residues. J gave up 2 bases and V 5 bases, and 5 bases lay outside the gene matches. The germline gives CDR1 SEHNR, CDR2 FQNEAQ (reference sequence). The CDR3 sequence: CASSPRDSQETQYF. The CDR3 DNA reads TGTGCCAGCAGCCCTAGGGACAGTCAAGAGACCCAGTACTTC.

The rearrangement uses TRBV13 and TRBJ1-1; D gene unclear. Per germline, CDR1 PRHDT and CDR2 FYEKMQ (reference sequence). This CDR3 has 16 amino acids. Trimming took off 5 bases at V and 0 bases at J, with 16 bases between the two ends. The chain's CDR3 is CASSPRGQDLNTEAFF. CDR3 nucleotide sequence: TGTGCCAGCAGCCCACGGGGTCAGGATTTGAACACTGAAGCTTTCTTT.

This chain uses TRBV28 with TRBJ2-7, with 10 bases that match TRBD1. Germline assignment: CDR1 MDHEN and CDR2 SYDVKM. The CDR3 is 17 amino acids. V lost 3 bases to trimming and J lost 5 bases; unmatched junction nucleotides: 13. CDR3 nucleotides: TGTGCCAGCAGTTTCCGGACCGTCAGGGACAGGGGCAACGAGCAGTACTTC. It encodes CASSFRTVRDRGNEQYF.

This clone has a handful of counts. This chain uses TRBV2 with TRBJ1-4; maybe TRBD1 (5 bases). The germline CDR1 and CDR2 sequences are SNHLY and FYNNEI. CDR3 length: 17 residues. V was cut by 0 bases and J by 0 bases, with 11 bases left in between. The DNA for the CDR3 is TGTGCCAGCAGTGAAGCAGGGGCAAGTGCAACTAATGAAAAACTGTTTTTT. Translated: CASSEAGASATNEKLFF.

This rearrangement joins TRBV19 to TRBJ1-1, with a weak D call TRBD1 (6 bases). This CDR3 spans 19 amino acids. Trimming stripped 5 bases from V and 0 bases from J, with 25 bases between. Germline values: CDR1 LNHDA, CDR2 SQIVND (reference sequence). CDR3 nucleotides: TGTGCCAGTAGTTTAAGCGGGGGGGCAGGCGGTAACATGAACACTGAAGCTTTCTTT. This codes for CASSLSGGAGGNMNTEAFF.